This T cell receptor (beta chain) was found in a study of chemoradiotherapy in HPV16-positive cancers. Study-wide background: Two HPV16-positive patients' cells yielded candidate HPV-specific clones and common motifs. General study results and limits: HPV-responsive T-cell expansion during chemoradiotherapy was linked to improved recurrence-free survival in HPV16-positive patients. During treatment, candidate HPV-specific clones and E7-related motifs expanded in tumor. Functional assays defining HPV-specific T cells used only a couple of HPV16-positive patients.

As regards this clone: Antigen unknown.

Clones were sequenced by immunoSEQ multiplex PCR, and TCRdb holds only the in-frame ones, with some missing. The table includes about 3,100 clones, 92% detected once. The material sequenced was tumor tissue, taken from a patient who underwent chemoradiotherapy. The origin of this receptor is a human donor with HPV-associated anogenital cancer.

The DNA for the CDR3 is TGTGCCAGTAATAGGGGGTTCCCAAGTCAGCCCCAGCATTTT. The encoded protein is CASNRGFPSQPQHF. The gene calls are TRBV19 and TRBJ1-5, with TRBD1 as a possible D gene (6 bases). Deletions cut 7 bases from V and 6 bases from J, with 16 bases between. This CDR3 is built from 14 residues. Germline assignment: CDR1 LNHDA and CDR2 SQIVND (reference sequence).